A selection of T cell receptor beta chains follows, all from one sample in a study of T cells in Graves' hyperthyroidism and ophthalmopathy. TCRdb called the multiplex PCR reads again in MiXCR, with one record for every CDR3 protein. The data contain about 350,000 distinct CDR3 sequences, more than 11% of them seen just once; the ten biggest clones take up under 30%. The sequenced sample was blood. The receptor set was obtained from a woman aged 30 to 39 with Graves' hyperthyroidism. CDR3s include the opening cysteine and the closing phenylalanine or tryptophan. Each record gives: V gene, J gene, clone size, D gene, CDR3 protein, CDR3 DNA. D genes are given only for firm matches. Only some rows state a clone size, as once, few, many or a class for expanded clones.

v_gene: TRBV2; j_gene: TRBJ1-5; abundance: many; d_gene: NA; CDR3aa: CASSEWGSQPQHF; CDR3nt: TGTGCCAGCAGTGAATGGGGTAGTCAGCCCCAGCATTTT
v_gene: TRBV7-2; j_gene: TRBJ2-5; abundance: many; d_gene: NA; CDR3aa: CASSFPPLETQYF; CDR3nt: TGTGCCAGCAGCTTTCCCCCCCTGGAGACCCAGTACTTC
v_gene: TRBV10-1; j_gene: TRBJ2-3; abundance: many; d_gene: NA; CDR3aa: CASAQGDTQYF; CDR3nt: TGCGCCAGCGCCCAGGGAGATACGCAGTATTTT
v_gene: TRBV4-2; j_gene: TRBJ2-7; abundance: few; d_gene: NA; CDR3aa: CASSKRPHEQYF; CDR3nt: TGTGCCAGCAGCAAACGACCCCACGAGCAGTACTTC
v_gene: TRBV6-6; j_gene: TRBJ1-2; abundance: many; d_gene: TRBD1; CDR3aa: CASSYSGTGEGRGYTF; CDR3nt: TGTGCCAGCAGTTACTCCGGGACAGGGGAGGGGAGGGGCTACACCTTC
v_gene: TRBV29-1; j_gene: TRBJ2-5; abundance: few; d_gene: TRBD2; CDR3aa: CSVEVGTGLAGGSQETQYF; CDR3nt: TGCAGCGTTGAAGTTGGGACGGGACTAGCGGGAGGGAGCCAAGAGACCCAGTACTTC
v_gene: TRBV19; j_gene: TRBJ2-7; abundance: NA; d_gene: TRBD1; CDR3aa: CASTGQASYEQYF; CDR3nt: TGTGCCAGTACGGGACAGGCCTCCTACGAGCAGTACTTC
v_gene: TRBV18; j_gene: TRBJ1-4; abundance: few; d_gene: NA; CDR3aa: CASSPGPSREKLFF; CDR3nt: TGTGCCAGCTCACCCGGGCCGAGTCGGGAAAAACTGTTTTTT
v_gene: TRBV6-1; j_gene: TRBJ2-7; abundance: many; d_gene: NA; CDR3aa: CASSSQDAYEQYF; CDR3nt: TGTGCCAGCAGTTCCCAGGACGCCTACGAGCAGTACTTC
v_gene: TRBV7-2; j_gene: TRBJ2-7; abundance: NA; d_gene: NA; CDR3aa: CASSLSDFSGAYEQYF; CDR3nt: TGCGCCAGCAGCTTATCTGATTTTTCAGGGGCGTACGAGCAGTACTTC
v_gene: TRBV14; j_gene: TRBJ1-1; abundance: many; d_gene: NA; CDR3aa: CASSQERFTEAFF; CDR3nt: TGTGCCAGCAGCCAAGAACGCTTCACTGAAGCTTTCTTT
v_gene: TRBV5-1; j_gene: TRBJ2-1; abundance: NA; d_gene: TRBD2; CDR3aa: CASKGGAGVNEQFF; CDR3nt: TGCGCCAGCAAGGGTGGCGCGGGAGTGAATGAGCAGTTCTTC
v_gene: TRBV27; j_gene: TRBJ1-4; abundance: many; d_gene: NA; CDR3aa: CASSSATPVVNEKLFF; CDR3nt: TGTGCCAGCAGTTCCGCCACACCTGTTGTCAATGAAAAACTGTTTTTT
v_gene: TRBV20-1; j_gene: TRBJ2-3; abundance: few; d_gene: TRBD2; CDR3aa: CSAPGLAADTQYF; CDR3nt: TGCAGTGCCCCTGGACTAGCCGCAGATACGCAGTATTTT
v_gene: TRBV30; j_gene: TRBJ1-5; abundance: NA; d_gene: NA; CDR3aa: CAWSRGVNSNQPQHF; CDR3nt: TGTGCCTGGAGTAGGGGGGTCAATAGCAATCAGCCCCAGCATTTT
v_gene: TRBV29-1; j_gene: TRBJ2-7; abundance: many; d_gene: TRBD1; CDR3aa: CSVEQTGDEQYF; CDR3nt: TGCAGCGTTGAACAAACAGGGGACGAGCAGTACTTC
v_gene: TRBV9; j_gene: TRBJ2-6; abundance: many; d_gene: NA; CDR3aa: CASSVDGAPSGANVLTF; CDR3nt: TGTGCCAGCAGCGTAGATGGGGCCCCCTCTGGGGCCAACGTCCTGACTTTC
v_gene: TRBV5-5; j_gene: TRBJ2-2; abundance: NA; d_gene: NA; CDR3aa: CASSLGPGGELFF; CDR3nt: TGTGCCAGCAGCTTGGGACCAGGCGGGGAGCTGTTTTTT
v_gene: TRBV4-2; j_gene: TRBJ1-4; abundance: NA; d_gene: NA; CDR3aa: CASSQGGLTTNEKLFF; CDR3nt: TGTGCCAGCAGCCAAGGGGGGCTAACAACTAATGAAAAACTGTTTTTT
v_gene: TRBV19; j_gene: TRBJ2-7; abundance: few; d_gene: NA; CDR3aa: CASSVGGPRGNEQYF; CDR3nt: TGTGCCAGTAGCGTTGGGGGACCAAGAGGGAACGAGCAGTACTTC
v_gene: TRBV4-1; j_gene: TRBJ2-6; abundance: NA; d_gene: NA; CDR3aa: CASSQQEANVLTF; CDR3nt: TGCGCCAGCAGCCAACAGGAGGCCAACGTCCTGACTTTC
v_gene: TRBV27; j_gene: TRBJ2-7; abundance: many; d_gene: NA; CDR3aa: CASRKGPTYEQYF; CDR3nt: TGTGCCAGCCGGAAGGGCCCAACCTACGAGCAGTACTTC
v_gene: TRBV20-1; j_gene: TRBJ1-5; abundance: NA; d_gene: NA; CDR3aa: CSARELVGNQPQHF; CDR3nt: TGCAGTGCTAGAGAACTGGTGGGCAATCAGCCCCAGCATTTT
v_gene: TRBV12-3/TRBV12-4; j_gene: TRBJ2-5; abundance: many; d_gene: NA; CDR3aa: CASTKRTPQETQYF; CDR3nt: TGTGCCAGCACTAAAAGGACACCCCAAGAGACCCAGTACTTC
v_gene: TRBV2; j_gene: TRBJ2-7; abundance: many; d_gene: NA; CDR3aa: CASSEEWASYEQYF; CDR3nt: TGTGCCAGCAGTGAAGAGTGGGCCTCCTACGAGCAGTACTTC
v_gene: TRBV11-2; j_gene: TRBJ1-1; abundance: NA; d_gene: NA; CDR3aa: CASSLIRGGGAEAFF; CDR3nt: TGTGCCAGCAGCTTAATAAGGGGGGGTGGCGCTGAAGCTTTCTTT
v_gene: TRBV2; j_gene: TRBJ2-5; abundance: many; d_gene: TRBD2; CDR3aa: CASQEGGLAQETQYF; CDR3nt: TGTGCCAGTCAAGAAGGGGGACTAGCACAAGAGACCCAGTACTTC
v_gene: TRBV10-3; j_gene: TRBJ2-1; abundance: many; d_gene: NA; CDR3aa: CAIYGGNSNEQFF; CDR3nt: TGTGCCATCTACGGCGGGAACAGCAATGAGCAGTTCTTC
v_gene: TRBV20-1; j_gene: TRBJ1-1; abundance: many; d_gene: TRBD1; CDR3aa: CSARDRRGQGPLGEAFF; CDR3nt: TGCAGTGCTAGAGATCGTAGGGGACAGGGGCCACTGGGAGAAGCTTTCTTT
v_gene: TRBV4-1; j_gene: TRBJ2-5; abundance: NA; d_gene: TRBD2; CDR3aa: CASSQLLAGGHQETQYF; CDR3nt: TGCGCCAGCAGCCAACTTCTAGCGGGAGGGCACCAAGAGACCCAGTACTTC
v_gene: TRBV7-2; j_gene: TRBJ2-3; abundance: many; d_gene: TRBD1; CDR3aa: CASSARDRGRADTQYF; CDR3nt: TGTGCCAGCAGCGCCCGGGACAGGGGGCGCGCAGATACGCAGTATTTT
v_gene: TRBV5-1; j_gene: TRBJ2-7; abundance: few; d_gene: NA; CDR3aa: CASSLVVGGTVGEQYF; CDR3nt: TGCGCCAGCAGCTTGGTTGTCGGCGGGACGGTGGGCGAGCAGTACTTC
v_gene: TRBV15; j_gene: TRBJ1-2; abundance: many; d_gene: NA; CDR3aa: CATSAPPYGYTF; CDR3nt: TGTGCCACCAGCGCGCCCCCTTATGGCTACACCTTC
v_gene: TRBV20-1; j_gene: TRBJ2-5; abundance: few; d_gene: TRBD2; CDR3aa: CSGLAAKETQYF; CDR3nt: TGCAGTGGACTAGCAGCTAAAGAGACCCAGTACTTC
v_gene: TRBV6-1; j_gene: TRBJ1-4; abundance: many; d_gene: NA; CDR3aa: CASSELGANEKLFF; CDR3nt: TGTGCCAGCAGTGAACTGGGAGCTAATGAAAAACTGTTTTTT
v_gene: TRBV9; j_gene: TRBJ2-7; abundance: NA; d_gene: NA; CDR3aa: CASSTTERGEQYF; CDR3nt: TGTGCCAGCAGCACGACTGAGAGAGGCGAGCAGTACTTC
v_gene: TRBV28; j_gene: TRBJ2-7; abundance: many; d_gene: NA; CDR3aa: CASSPLARDTLTYEQYF; CDR3nt: TGTGCCAGCAGCCCCCTCGCCCGGGACACGCTAACCTACGAGCAGTACTTC
v_gene: TRBV5-6; j_gene: TRBJ2-1; abundance: NA; d_gene: NA; CDR3aa: CASSLSLNHNEQFF; CDR3nt: TGTGCCAGCAGCTTGAGCTTAAACCACAATGAGCAGTTCTTC
v_gene: TRBV6-1; j_gene: TRBJ1-5; abundance: NA; d_gene: TRBD1; CDR3aa: CASTQGTVYSNQPQHF; CDR3nt: TGTGCCAGCACCCAAGGGACAGTTTATAGCAATCAGCCCCAGCATTTT
v_gene: TRBV7-9; j_gene: TRBJ2-7; abundance: NA; d_gene: NA; CDR3aa: CASSPDSPDEQYF; CDR3nt: TGTGCCAGCAGCCCGGACAGTCCCGACGAGCAGTACTTC
v_gene: TRBV15; j_gene: TRBJ2-4; abundance: many; d_gene: NA; CDR3aa: CATSRDSAGLAKNIQYF; CDR3nt: TGTGCCACCAGCAGAGATTCTGCAGGGCTAGCCAAAAACATTCAGTACTTC
v_gene: TRBV28; j_gene: TRBJ2-1; abundance: many; d_gene: TRBD1; CDR3aa: CASRRTGPSSDEQFF; CDR3nt: TGTGCCAGCAGACGGACAGGGCCTTCGTCGGATGAGCAGTTCTTC
v_gene: TRBV27; j_gene: TRBJ2-1; abundance: NA; d_gene: TRBD2; CDR3aa: CASSFPHLSGSTYNEQFF; CDR3nt: TGTGCCAGCAGTTTCCCACACCTTAGCGGGAGTACTTACAATGAGCAGTTCTTC
v_gene: TRBV6-2/TRBV6-3; j_gene: TRBJ2-1; abundance: NA; d_gene: NA; CDR3aa: CASLEGSSLSNEQFF; CDR3nt: TGTGCCAGCCTCGAGGGGTCTTCACTATCCAATGAGCAGTTCTTC
v_gene: TRBV6-1; j_gene: TRBJ2-5; abundance: many; d_gene: NA; CDR3aa: CASRLRRAFGSETQYF; CDR3nt: TGTGCCAGCAGACTCCGCCGGGCCTTCGGAAGCGAGACCCAGTACTTC
v_gene: TRBV9; j_gene: TRBJ2-1; abundance: few; d_gene: TRBD1; CDR3aa: CATGGINEQFF; CDR3nt: TGTGCGACAGGGGGCATAAATGAGCAGTTCTTC
v_gene: TRBV7-2; j_gene: TRBJ1-1; abundance: many; d_gene: NA; CDR3aa: CASSFVPAFF; CDR3nt: TGTGCCAGCAGCTTCGTTCCGGCTTTCTTT
v_gene: TRBV2; j_gene: TRBJ2-7; abundance: many; d_gene: NA; CDR3aa: CASSPKGYSGTYEQYF; CDR3nt: TGTGCCAGCAGCCCAAAGGGCTACTCAGGCACCTACGAGCAGTACTTC
v_gene: TRBV20-1; j_gene: TRBJ2-7; abundance: many; d_gene: NA; CDR3aa: CSASRHDEQYF; CDR3nt: TGCAGTGCCTCCCGCCACGACGAGCAGTACTTC
v_gene: TRBV6-1; j_gene: TRBJ1-4; abundance: NA; d_gene: NA; CDR3aa: CASGRINEKLFF; CDR3nt: TGTGCCAGCGGACGGATTAATGAAAAACTGTTTTTT
v_gene: TRBV3-1; j_gene: TRBJ2-2; abundance: few; d_gene: NA; CDR3aa: CASSQDLAADSNTGELFF; CDR3nt: TGTGCCAGCAGCCAAGATTTGGCGGCGGACTCGAACACCGGGGAGCTGTTTTTT